The entry below describes one T cell receptor (beta chain). Antigen: not known. One heparinised blood draw, averaging roughly 120 mL, came from each donor. Sorting based on CD45RO/CCR7/CD25/CD127/CD95/CD27 separated CD4+ naive, central memory, regulatory and stem cell-like memory cells. The sample comes from a study of beta chain features in type 1 diabetes. Study-level information: No patient-donor differences in age, gender, total cells or subset yield. Overall study findings and caveats: All four CD4+ subsets from Type 1 diabetes patients carried moderately but significantly shorter TCRB CDR3s.

In germline, CDR1 is SEHNR, CDR2 FQNEAQ (reference sequence). CDR3 size: 15 residues. V lost 1 base to trimming and J lost 4 bases, with 10 bases between them. Expressed TCRB transcripts were sequenced because the entire RNA isolate underwent reverse transcription. The average output of naive, central memory and regulatory T cell samples was several million reads. Profiling relied on immunoSEQ multiplex PCR, and the TCRdb table lists in-frame clones only, not all of them. The sample lists approximately 600,000 clones; approximately 13% were seen once. The TCR originated in a man aged 30 to 39 with type 1 diabetes. The chain has TRBV7-9 and TRBJ2-2; the D gene is possibly TRBD2 (5 bases). The material sequenced was naive CD4+ T cells from blood. The CDR3 sequence: CASSLVIRGTGELFF. The DNA for the CDR3 is TGTGCCAGCAGCTTAGTAATCCGGGGCACCGGGGAGCTGTTTTTT. Complete variable domain (other parts from reference TRBV7-9 and TRBJ2-2): DTGVSQNPRHKITKRGQNVTFRCDPISEHNRLYWYRQTLGQGPEFLTYFQNEAQLEKSRLLSDRFSAERPKGSFSTLEIQRTEQGDSAMYLCASSLVIRGTGELFFGEGSRLTVL.